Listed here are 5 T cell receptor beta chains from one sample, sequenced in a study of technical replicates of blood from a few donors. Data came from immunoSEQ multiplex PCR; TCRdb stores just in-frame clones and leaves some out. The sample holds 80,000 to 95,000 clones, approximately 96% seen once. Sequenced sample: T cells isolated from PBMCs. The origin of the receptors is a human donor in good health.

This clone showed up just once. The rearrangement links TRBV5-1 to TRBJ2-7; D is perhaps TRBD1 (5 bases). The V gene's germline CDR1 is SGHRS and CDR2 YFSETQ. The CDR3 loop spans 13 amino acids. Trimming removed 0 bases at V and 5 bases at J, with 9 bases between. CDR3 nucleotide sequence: TGCGCCAGCAGCTTGGACAGGTTACACGAGCAGTACTTC. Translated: CASSLDRLHEQYF.

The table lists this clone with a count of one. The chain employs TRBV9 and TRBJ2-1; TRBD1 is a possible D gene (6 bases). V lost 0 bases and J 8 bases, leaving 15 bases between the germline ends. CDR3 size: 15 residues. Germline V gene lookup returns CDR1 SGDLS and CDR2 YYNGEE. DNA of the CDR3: TGTGCCAGCAGCGTAGGGGGGACACTGGACGATGAGCAGTTCTTC. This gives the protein CASSVGGTLDDEQFF.

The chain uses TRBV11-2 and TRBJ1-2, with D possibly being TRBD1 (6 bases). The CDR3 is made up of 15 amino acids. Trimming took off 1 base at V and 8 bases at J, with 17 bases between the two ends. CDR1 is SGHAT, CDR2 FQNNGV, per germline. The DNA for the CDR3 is TGTGCCAGCAGCTTAGGGAAGGGGGGGCGCAGAGGCTACACCTTC. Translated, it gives CASSLGKGGRRGYTF.

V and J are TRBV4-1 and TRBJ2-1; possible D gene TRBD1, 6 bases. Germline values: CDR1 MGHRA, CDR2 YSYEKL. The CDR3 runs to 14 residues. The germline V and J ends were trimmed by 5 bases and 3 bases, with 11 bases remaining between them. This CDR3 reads CASSSRGLYNEQFF. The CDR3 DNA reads TGCGCCAGCAGCAGCAGGGGCCTCTACAATGAGCAGTTCTTC.

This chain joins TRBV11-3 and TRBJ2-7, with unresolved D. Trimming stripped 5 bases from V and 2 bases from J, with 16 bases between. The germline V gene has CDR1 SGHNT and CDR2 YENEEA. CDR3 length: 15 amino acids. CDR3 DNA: TGTGCCAGCAGCCCAAGTGGTGTTGGCCCCTACGAGCAGTACTTC. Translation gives CASSPSGVGPYEQYF. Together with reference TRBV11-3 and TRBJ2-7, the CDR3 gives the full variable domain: EAGVVQSPRYKIIEKKQPVAFWCNPISGHNTLYWYLQNLGQGPELLIRYENEEAVDDSQLPKDRFSAERLKGVDSTLKIQPAELGDSAVYLCASSPSGVGPYEQYFGPGTRLTVT.